This T cell receptor (beta chain) was found in a study of blood T cell repertoires in COVID-19. Study overall: Sources were T cells, B-cell-depleted T cells, or PBMCs; the material itself was cDNA or gDNA.

Profiled with immunoSEQ multiplex PCR; TCRdb holds only in-frame clones, not every one. This sample has approximately 120,000 clones, with 70% to 75% found just once. Germline V gives CDR1 MNHEY, CDR2 SVGAGI. This CDR3 has 15 residues. Trimming cost V 4 bases and J 2 bases; bases outside gene matches: 4. Sequences were obtained from peripheral blood. This chain uses TRBV6-5 with TRBJ1-2, with 10 bases fitting TRBD1. The TCR was taken from an elderly man with COVID-19, enrolled during active disease. CDR3 in DNA: TGTGCCAGCAGTTTTCGGGACAGGGGCAACTATGGCTACACCTTC. Protein: CASSFRDRGNYGYTF.